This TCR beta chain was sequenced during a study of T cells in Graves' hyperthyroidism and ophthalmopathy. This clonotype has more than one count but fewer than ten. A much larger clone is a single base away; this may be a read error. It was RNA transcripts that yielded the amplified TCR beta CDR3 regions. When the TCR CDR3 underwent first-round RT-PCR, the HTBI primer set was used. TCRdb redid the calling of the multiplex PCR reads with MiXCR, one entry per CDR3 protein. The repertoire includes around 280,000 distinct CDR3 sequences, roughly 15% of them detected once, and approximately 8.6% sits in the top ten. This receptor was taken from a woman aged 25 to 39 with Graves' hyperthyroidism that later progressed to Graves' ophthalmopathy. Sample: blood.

DNA for the CDR3: TGTGCCAGCTCACCCGGGACCGATCTAGCCAAAAACATTCAGCACTTC. It codes for CASSPGTDLAKNIQHF. The rearrangement uses TRBV18 and TRBJ2-4; either TRBD1 or TRBD2 may fit D (5 bases each). This CDR3 is 16 amino acids long. From germline, CDR1 is KGHSH and CDR2 LQKENI.